The source of this T cell receptor (beta chain) is a study of blood T cell repertoires in COVID-19. Study-level background: Collection of acute and convalescent COVID-19 samples took place in the United States, Italy and Spain.

This CDR3 region has 13 residues. Trimming pared 5 bases from V and 2 bases from J, leaving 10 bases between. The authors' processing: Using reference gene primer amplification, nucleated cell counts were estimated. Using immunoSEQ multiplex PCR, the repertoire was profiled, and TCRdb retains in-frame clones only, with some absent. That table furnishes V, J and clone size, whereas the DNA furnished D and trimming. This repertoire shows about 230,000 clones, 85% found once; its top ten account for around 0.98%. The chain couples TRBV12-3 or TRBV12-4 to TRBJ2-7, with D perhaps TRBD2 (6 bases). This receptor was obtained from a middle-aged man with acute or convalescent COVID-19. The specimen was peripheral blood. The CDR3 bases are TGTGCCAGCAGTAGGGACTCGGCCTACGAGCAGTACTTC. Translation: CASSRDSAYEQYF.